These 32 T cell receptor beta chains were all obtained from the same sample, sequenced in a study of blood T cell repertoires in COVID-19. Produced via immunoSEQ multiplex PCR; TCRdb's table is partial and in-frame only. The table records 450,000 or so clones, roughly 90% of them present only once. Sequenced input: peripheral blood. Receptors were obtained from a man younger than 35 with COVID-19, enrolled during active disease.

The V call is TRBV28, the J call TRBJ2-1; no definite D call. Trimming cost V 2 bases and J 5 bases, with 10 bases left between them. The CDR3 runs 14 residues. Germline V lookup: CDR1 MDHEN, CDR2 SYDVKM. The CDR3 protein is CASSLPGRDNEQFF. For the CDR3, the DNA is TGTGCCAGCAGTTTACCGGGTCGGGACAATGAGCAGTTCTTC. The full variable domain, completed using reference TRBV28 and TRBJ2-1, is DVKVTQSSRYLVKRTGEKVFLECVQDMDHENMFWYRQDPGLGLRLIYFSYDVKMKEKGDIPEGYSVSREKKERFSLILESASTNQTSMYLCASSLPGRDNEQFFGPGTRLTVL.

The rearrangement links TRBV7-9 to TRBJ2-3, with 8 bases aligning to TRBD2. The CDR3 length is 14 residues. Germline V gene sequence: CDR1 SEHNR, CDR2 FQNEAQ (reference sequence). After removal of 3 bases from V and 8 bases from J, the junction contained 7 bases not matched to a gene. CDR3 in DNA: TGTGCCAGCAGCTTGGGACTAGAGGAGGGTACGCAGTATTTT. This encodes CASSLGLEEGTQYF.

CDR3 nucleotides: TGTGCCAGCAGCTTAGGAACTAGCCCATCTTACGAGCAGTACTTC. As protein: CASSLGTSPSYEQYF. The chain joins TRBV11-3 to TRBJ2-7; D is possibly TRBD2 (6 bases). V lost 1 base, J lost 4 bases, and 14 bases lay in between. The CDR3 sequence is 15 residues long. Per the germline V gene, CDR1 is SGHNT and CDR2 is YENEEA.

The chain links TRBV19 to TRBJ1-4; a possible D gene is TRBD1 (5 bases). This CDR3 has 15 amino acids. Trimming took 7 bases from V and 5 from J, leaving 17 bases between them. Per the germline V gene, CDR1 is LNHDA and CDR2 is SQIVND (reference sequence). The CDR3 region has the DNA TGTGCCAGTAATGCCGGGGACTGGCCGAATGAAAAACTGTTTTTT. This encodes CASNAGDWPNEKLFF.

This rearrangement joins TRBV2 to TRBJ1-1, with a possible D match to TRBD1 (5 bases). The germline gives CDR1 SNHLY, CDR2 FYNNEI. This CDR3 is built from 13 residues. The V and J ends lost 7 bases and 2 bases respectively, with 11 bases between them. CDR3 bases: TGTGCCAGCACTCCAGGGCTTAACACTGAAGCTTTCTTT. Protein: CASTPGLNTEAFF.

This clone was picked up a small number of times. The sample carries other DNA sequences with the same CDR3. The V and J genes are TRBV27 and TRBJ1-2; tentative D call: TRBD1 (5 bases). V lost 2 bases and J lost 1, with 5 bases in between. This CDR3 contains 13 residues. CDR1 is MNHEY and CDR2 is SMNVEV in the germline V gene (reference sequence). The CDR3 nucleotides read TGTGCCAGCAGTTTACAGGGTAACTATGGCTACACCTTC. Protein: CASSLQGNYGYTF.

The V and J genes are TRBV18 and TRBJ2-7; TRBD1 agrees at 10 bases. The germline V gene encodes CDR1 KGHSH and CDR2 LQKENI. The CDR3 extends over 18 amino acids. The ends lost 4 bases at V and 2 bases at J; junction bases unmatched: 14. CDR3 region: CASSLGTGDDIVAYEQYF. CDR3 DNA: TGTGCCAGCTCACTCGGGACAGGGGACGATATTGTAGCCTACGAGCAGTACTTC.

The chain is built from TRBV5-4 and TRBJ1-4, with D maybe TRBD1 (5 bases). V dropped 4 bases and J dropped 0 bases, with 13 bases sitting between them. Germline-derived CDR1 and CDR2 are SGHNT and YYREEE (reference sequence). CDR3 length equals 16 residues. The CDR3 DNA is TGTGCCAGCAGCCCGGGGGACGGTGCAACTAATGAAAAACTGTTTTTT. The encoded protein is CASSPGDGATNEKLFF.

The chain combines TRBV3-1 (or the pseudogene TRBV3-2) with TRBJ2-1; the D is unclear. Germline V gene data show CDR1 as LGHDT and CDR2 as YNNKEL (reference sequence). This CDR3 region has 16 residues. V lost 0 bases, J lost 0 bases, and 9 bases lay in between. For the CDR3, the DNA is TGTGCCAGCAGCCAAGACGAGCCGAACTCCTACAATGAGCAGTTCTTC. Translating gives CASSQDEPNSYNEQFF.

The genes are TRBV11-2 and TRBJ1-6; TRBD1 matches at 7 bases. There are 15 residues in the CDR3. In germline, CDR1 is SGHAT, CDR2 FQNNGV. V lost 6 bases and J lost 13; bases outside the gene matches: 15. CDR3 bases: TGTGCCAGCAGACTCCCGGGACAGCGGGTTTTTCCCCTCCACTTT. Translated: CASRLPGQRVFPLHF.

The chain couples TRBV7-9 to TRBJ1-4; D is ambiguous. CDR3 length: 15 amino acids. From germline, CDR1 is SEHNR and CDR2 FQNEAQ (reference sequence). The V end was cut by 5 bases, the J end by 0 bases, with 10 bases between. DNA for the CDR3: TGTGCCAGCAGCCCCGGGGATGCAACTAATGAAAAACTGTTTTTT. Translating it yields CASSPGDATNEKLFF.

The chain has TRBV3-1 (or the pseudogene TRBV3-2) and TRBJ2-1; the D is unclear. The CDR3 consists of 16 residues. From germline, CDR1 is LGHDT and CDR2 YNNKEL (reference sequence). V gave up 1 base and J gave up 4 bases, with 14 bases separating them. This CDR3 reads CASSQGTRSVYNEQFF. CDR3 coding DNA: TGTGCCAGCAGCCAAGGTACGCGATCGGTGTACAATGAGCAGTTCTTC.

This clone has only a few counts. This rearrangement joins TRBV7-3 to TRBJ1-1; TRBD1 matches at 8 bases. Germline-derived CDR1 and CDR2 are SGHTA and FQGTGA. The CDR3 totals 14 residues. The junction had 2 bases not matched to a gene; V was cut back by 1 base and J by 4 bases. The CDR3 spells CASSLIQGATEAFF. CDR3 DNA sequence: TGTGCCAGCAGCTTAATTCAGGGGGCCACTGAAGCTTTCTTT.

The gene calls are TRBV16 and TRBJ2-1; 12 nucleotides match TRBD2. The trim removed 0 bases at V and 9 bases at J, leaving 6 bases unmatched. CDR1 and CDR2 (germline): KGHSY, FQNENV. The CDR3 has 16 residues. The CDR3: CASSQSLAGGPSEQFF. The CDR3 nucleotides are TGTGCCAGCAGCCAATCTCTAGCGGGAGGGCCCAGTGAGCAGTTCTTC.

The CDR3 loop reads CSVQSRTGRGTDTQYF. As DNA, the CDR3 is TGCAGCGTTCAGTCTCGGACAGGGCGGGGCACAGATACGCAGTATTTT. The chain employs TRBV29-1 and TRBJ2-3; the match to TRBD1 covers 8 bases. Trimming removed 5 bases from V and 1 base from J; junction bases left unmatched: 11. The CDR3 extends over 16 amino acids. Germline loops: CDR1 SQVTM, CDR2 ANQGSEA.

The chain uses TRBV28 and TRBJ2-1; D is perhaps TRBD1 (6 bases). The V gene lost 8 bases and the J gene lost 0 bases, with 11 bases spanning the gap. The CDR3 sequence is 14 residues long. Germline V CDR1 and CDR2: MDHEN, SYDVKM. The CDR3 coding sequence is TGTGCCAGCGGCGGACAGAGCTCCTACAATGAGCAGTTCTTC. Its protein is CASGGQSSYNEQFF.

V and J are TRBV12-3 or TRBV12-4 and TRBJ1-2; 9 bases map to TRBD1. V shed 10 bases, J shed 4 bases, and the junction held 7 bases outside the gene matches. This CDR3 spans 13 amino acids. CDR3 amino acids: CATADRGSYGYTF. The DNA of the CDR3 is TGTGCCACCGCAGACAGGGGGTCCTATGGCTACACCTTC.

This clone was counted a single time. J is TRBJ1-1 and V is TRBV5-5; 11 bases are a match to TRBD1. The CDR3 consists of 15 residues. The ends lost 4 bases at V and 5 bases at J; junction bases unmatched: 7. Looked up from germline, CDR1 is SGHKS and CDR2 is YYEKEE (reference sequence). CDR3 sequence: CASSRTGGGKTEAFF. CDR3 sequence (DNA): TGTGCCAGCAGCCGGACAGGGGGCGGAAAAACTGAAGCTTTCTTT.

The CDR3 loop is CASSPQGDITKNIQYF. The CDR3 DNA is TGTGCCAGCAGTCCTCAGGGGGATATAACCAAAAACATTCAGTACTTC. This chain links TRBV27 with TRBJ2-4; TRBD1 matches at 7 bases. The CDR3 spans 16 residues. V was pared by 5 bases and J by 2 bases, with 9 bases of the junction left unmatched. Germline-derived CDR1 and CDR2 are MNHEY and SMNVEV (reference sequence).

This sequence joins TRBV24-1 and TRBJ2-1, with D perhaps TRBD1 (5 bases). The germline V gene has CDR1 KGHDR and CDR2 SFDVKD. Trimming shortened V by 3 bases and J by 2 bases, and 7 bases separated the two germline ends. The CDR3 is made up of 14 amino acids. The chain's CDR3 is CATSDRTPYNEQFF. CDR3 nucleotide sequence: TGTGCCACCAGTGATCGGACACCCTACAATGAGCAGTTCTTC.

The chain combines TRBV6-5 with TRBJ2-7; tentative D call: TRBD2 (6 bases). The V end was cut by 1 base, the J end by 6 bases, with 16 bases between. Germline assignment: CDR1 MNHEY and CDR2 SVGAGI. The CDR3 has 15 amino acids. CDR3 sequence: CASSYWRGEALEQYF. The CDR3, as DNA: TGTGCCAGCAGTTACTGGCGTGGGGAGGCCCTCGAGCAGTACTTC.

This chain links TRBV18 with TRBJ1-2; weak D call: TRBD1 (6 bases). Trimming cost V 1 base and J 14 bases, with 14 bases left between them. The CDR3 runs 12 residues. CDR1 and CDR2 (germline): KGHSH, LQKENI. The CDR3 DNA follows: TGTGCCAGCTCACCACTCGGACAGCTCTTAACCTTC. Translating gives CASSPLGQLLTF. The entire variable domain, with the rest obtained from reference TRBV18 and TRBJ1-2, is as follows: NAGVMQNPRHLVRRRGQEARLRCSPMKGHSHVYWYRQLPEEGLKFMVYLQKENIIDESGMPKERFSAEFPKEGPSILRIQQVVRGDSAAYFCASSPLGQLLTFGSGTRLTVV.

CDR3 nucleotides: TGTGCCAGCAGACACCCGGGACAGGGGAGTTACGAGCAGTACTTC. Translated, it gives CASRHPGQGSYEQYF. The chain links TRBV28 to TRBJ2-7; 10 nucleotides agree with TRBD1. The germline gives CDR1 MDHEN, CDR2 SYDVKM. The CDR3 totals 15 residues. The V gene end was trimmed by 6 bases and the J gene end by 4 bases; junction bases not matched to a gene: 9.

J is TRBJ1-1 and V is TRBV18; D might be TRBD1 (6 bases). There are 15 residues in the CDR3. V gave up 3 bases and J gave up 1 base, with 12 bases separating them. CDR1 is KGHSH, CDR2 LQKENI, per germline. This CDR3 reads CASSPGGRGNTEAFF. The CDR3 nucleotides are TGTGCCAGCTCACCCGGCGGCAGGGGGAACACTGAAGCTTTCTTT.

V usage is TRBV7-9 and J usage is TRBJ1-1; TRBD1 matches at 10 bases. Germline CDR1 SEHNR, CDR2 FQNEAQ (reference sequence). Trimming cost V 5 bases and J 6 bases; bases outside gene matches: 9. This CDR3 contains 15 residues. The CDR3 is CASSPTRGQGSEAFF. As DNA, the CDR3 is TGTGCCAGCAGCCCAACCAGGGGACAGGGGTCTGAAGCTTTCTTT.

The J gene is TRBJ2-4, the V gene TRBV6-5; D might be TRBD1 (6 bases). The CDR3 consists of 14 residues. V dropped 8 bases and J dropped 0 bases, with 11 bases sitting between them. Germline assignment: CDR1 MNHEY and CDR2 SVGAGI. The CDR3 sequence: CASRDNLAKNIQYF. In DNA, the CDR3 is TGTGCCAGCCGGGACAACTTAGCCAAAAACATTCAGTACTTC.

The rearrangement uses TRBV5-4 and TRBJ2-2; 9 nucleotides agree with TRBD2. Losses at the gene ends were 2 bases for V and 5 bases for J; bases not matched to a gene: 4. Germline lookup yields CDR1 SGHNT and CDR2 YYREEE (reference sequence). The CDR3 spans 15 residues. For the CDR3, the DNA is TGTGCCAGCAGCTTCTCCACTAGCGGGACCGGGGAGCTGTTTTTT. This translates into CASSFSTSGTGELFF.

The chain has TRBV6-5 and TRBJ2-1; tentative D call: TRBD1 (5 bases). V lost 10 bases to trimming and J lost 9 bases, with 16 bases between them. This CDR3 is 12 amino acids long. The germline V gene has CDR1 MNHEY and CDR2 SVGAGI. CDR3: CATLGREGEQFF. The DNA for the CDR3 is TGTGCCACCCTTGGCAGGGAAGGTGAGCAGTTCTTC.

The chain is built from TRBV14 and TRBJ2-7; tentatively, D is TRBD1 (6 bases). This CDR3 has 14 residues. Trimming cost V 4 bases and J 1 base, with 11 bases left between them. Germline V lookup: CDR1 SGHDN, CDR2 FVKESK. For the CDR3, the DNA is TGTGCCAGCAGCCCTGCCGGACAGTCCTACGAGCAGTACTTC. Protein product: CASSPAGQSYEQYF.

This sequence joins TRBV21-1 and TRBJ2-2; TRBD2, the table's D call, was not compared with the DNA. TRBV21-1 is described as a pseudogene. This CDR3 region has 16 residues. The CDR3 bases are TGTGCCAGCAGCCCGGACTACCGCGAGGGTACCGGGGAGCTGTTTTTT. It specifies CASSPDYREGTGELFF.

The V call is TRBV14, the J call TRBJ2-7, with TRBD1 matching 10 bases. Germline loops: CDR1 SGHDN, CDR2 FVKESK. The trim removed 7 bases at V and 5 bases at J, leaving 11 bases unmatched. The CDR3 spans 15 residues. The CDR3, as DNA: TGTGCCAGCAACTCCCCGGGACAGGGGATCAACGAGCAGTACTTC. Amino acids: CASNSPGQGINEQYF.

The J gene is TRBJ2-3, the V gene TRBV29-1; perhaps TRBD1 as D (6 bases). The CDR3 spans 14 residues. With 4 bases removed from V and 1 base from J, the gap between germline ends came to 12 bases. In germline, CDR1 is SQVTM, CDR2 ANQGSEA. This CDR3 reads CSVGYRDGTDTQYF. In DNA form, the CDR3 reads TGCAGCGTTGGGTACAGGGATGGCACAGATACGCAGTATTTT.